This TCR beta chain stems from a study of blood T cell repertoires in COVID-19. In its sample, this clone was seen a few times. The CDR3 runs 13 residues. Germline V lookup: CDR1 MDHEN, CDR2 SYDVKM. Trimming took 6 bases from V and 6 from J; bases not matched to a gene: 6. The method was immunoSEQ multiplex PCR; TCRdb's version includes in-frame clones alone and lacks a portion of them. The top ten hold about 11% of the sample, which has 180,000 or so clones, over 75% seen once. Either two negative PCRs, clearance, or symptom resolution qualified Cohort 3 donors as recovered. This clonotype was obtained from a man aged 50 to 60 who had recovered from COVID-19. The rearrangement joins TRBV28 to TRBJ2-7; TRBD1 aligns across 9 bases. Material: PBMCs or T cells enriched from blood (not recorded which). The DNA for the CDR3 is TGTGCCAGCAGCATACAGGGGGCGGGCGAGCAGTACTTC. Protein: CASSIQGAGEQYF. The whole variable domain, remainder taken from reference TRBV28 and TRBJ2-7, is DVKVTQSSRYLVKRTGEKVFLECVQDMDHENMFWYRQDPGLGLRLIYFSYDVKMKEKGDIPEGYSVSREKKERFSLILESASTNQTSMYLCASSIQGAGEQYFGPGTRLTVT.